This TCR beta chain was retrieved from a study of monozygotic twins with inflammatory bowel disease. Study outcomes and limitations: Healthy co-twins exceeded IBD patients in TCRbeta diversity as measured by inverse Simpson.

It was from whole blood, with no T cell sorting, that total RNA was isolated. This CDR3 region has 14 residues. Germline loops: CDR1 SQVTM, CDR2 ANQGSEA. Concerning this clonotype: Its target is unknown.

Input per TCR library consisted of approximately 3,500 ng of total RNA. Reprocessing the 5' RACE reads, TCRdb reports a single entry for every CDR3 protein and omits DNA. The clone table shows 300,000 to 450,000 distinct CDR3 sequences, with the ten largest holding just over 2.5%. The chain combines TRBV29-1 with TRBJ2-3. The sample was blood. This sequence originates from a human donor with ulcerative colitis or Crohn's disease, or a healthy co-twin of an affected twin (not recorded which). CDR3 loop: CSVGDVPSTDTQYF.